The entry below gives a single T cell receptor beta chain sequence along with its context. Its specific antigen is unknown. No quality values exist for individual bases; no much larger clone is one base distant. The record originates from a study of cytomegalovirus exposure and HLA in healthy donors (dated by TCRdb to about 2017). Study-level background: An earlier analysis of 587 of the donors reported 276 Gb of sequence data and 95 million to 140 million unique TCR beta sequences obtained from about 180 million T cells. In addition to the first cohort of around 670 subjects, a separate validation cohort of some 120 different subjects was used. To predict cytomegalovirus infection status, the study brought together high-throughput TCR immunosequencing, statistical association of individual TCRs with disease status, and machine learning. Among about 410 genotyped donors of the cohort, an average of around 250,000 unique TCR beta nucleotide sequences was sequenced per donor, of which roughly 17% were non-productive. Rather than using new phenotypic data, the later analysis identified candidate immune exposures from TCR beta sequences and from how often those sequences occurred across donors. In an earlier analysis of about 590 of the donors, high-throughput TCR beta sequencing was used to judge whether each TCR beta V gene segment behaved as functional or pseudogenic. In a later analysis, previously published TCR beta repertoires from some 640 donors were re-analyzed and high-resolution HLA genotyping was added so that TCR occurrence patterns could be studied. Class I and class II HLA loci were covered by the typing at four-digit resolution. Genome-wide SNP genotypes for about 65% of the roughly 700 donors were used in a later genetic analysis, which treated that subset as a discovery cohort. Four or five DR-DQ haplotypes were handled as single units for association and clustering because linkage in the cohort was strong. The study aimed to test whether signatures of past pathogen exposure could be identified by cataloging public T cell receptors. An early release covering roughly 600 HLA-typed donors comprised about 290 gigabases of sequencing data and around 80 million unique TCR sequences. Of the approximately 400 genotyped donors, 81% fell in the genetic ancestry cluster associated with self-reported Caucasian donors. Donor age, sex, ethnicity and CMV serostatus were collected together with the repertoire data. Typing coverage varied by locus: 629-630 donors for A, B, C, DRB1 and DQB1; 522 for DQA1; about 590 for DPA1; around 450 for DPB1. Every discovery cohort repertoire had been produced on one sequencing platform. Using immunosequencing, the study profiled T cell repertoires from about 620 subjects and related those repertoires to cytomegalovirus serostatus.

The paper as a whole reports these results and caveats: The study gave a list of under 200 TCR beta chains associated with cytomegalovirus. The 87-base-pair reads could not distinguish some IMGT-functional V segments, including TRBV6-2 and TRBV6-3, so those segments were excluded. According to a later analysis, most CMV-associated TCR beta chains appeared to be HLA-restricted, and the HLA associations seemed to be driven largely by CMV exposure. HLA typing was unavailable for some donors at each locus, so association tests used only the typed subset. In an earlier analysis of 450 to 750 of the donors, most TCR beta V segments appeared in productive rearrangements about 90% or about 30% of the time, broadly matching IMGT annotations. A further reported finding was that TCR beta sequences accurately predicted the HLA-A and HLA-B alleles for most subjects in the first cohort. A few of the identified cytomegalovirus-associated TCR beta chains were confirmed in vitro to be specific for cytomegalovirus antigens. Across donors, most TCR sequences were observed very rarely, whereas some public TCRs were present in many individuals. The earlier analysis of 587 of the donors excluded fewer than 20 rarely observed V segments, including chromosome 9 orphons, because counts were too low. Linkage disequilibrium might explain the correlated functional status among segregating V segments, but an unknown experimental factor could not be excluded. The sequencing pipeline was judged likely to have produced a cluster of highly shared sequence variants as a technical artifact. In a later analysis, TCR association rates were found to vary across HLA loci, with the most associated TCRs seen for DRB1 alleles and the fewest for HLA-C alleles. In a later analysis, around 17,000 TCR beta sequences were associated with specific HLA alleles at a false discovery rate of 0.05. In a later genetic analysis, a missense DCLRE1C variant was associated with V-gene and J-gene trimming of TCR beta chains, and the association was replicated in an independent cohort. A later genetic analysis reported fewer N-insertions in productive TCRs among donors in an Asian-associated ancestry cluster than the approximately 670-donor mean. Compared with equally common non-associated chains, HLA-associated TCR beta chains in a later analysis were more clonally expanded and had lower generation probabilities. Strong co-occurrence of HLA alleles, especially DR and DQ, made assigning TCR associations to individual alleles difficult. In this cohort, only TCR beta chains were sequenced, and detectable features were limited by the absence of alpha or paired-chain data. The only immune exposure information available for the cohort was CMV serostatus. According to a later analysis, parvovirus B19, influenza, CMV and Epstein-Barr virus appeared linked to several top co-occurrence clusters. Sequencing depth was assumed to be roughly uniform across donors in the presence/absence analyses, though that assumption may not hold. Cytomegalovirus status was reported to be diagnosed by the classifier with high specificity and sensitivity in both the original and validation cohorts. According to the authors, the approach could potentially be generalized to other disease states and immunological phenotypes.

Receptor libraries were prepared by the immunoSEQ multiplex PCR assay. A mixture of 60 forward primers for TCR Vbeta segments and 13 reverse primers for TCR Jbeta segments was used in the multiplex PCR. The CDR3 region of rearranged TCR beta genes was amplified from genomic DNA by a multiplex PCR assay. The amplified TCR beta libraries were sequenced on the Illumina HiSeq System as 87-base-pair reads. The original pipeline was this. In a later analysis, some 80 million unique TCR beta chains were counted across the 500 to 850 repertoires, and approximately 11 million of these chains were shared by at least two donors. Raw reads were error-corrected and collapsed into unique sequences with a nearest-neighbor algorithm that merged closely related sequences to remove PCR and sequencing errors. V, D and J gene segments were assigned by aligning CDR3 sequences to IMGT reference sequences. For a sequence to be retained, a match of at least six nucleotides to both a V gene segment and a J gene segment was required. A rearrangement was called productive if the CDR3 had no stop codons and remained in frame with V and J, and every other rearrangement was called non-productive. Following IMGT convention, CDR3 was defined as the stretch from the second conserved V-encoded cysteine to the conserved J-encoded phenylalanine. The earlier analysis of about 570 of the donors excluded any sequence lacking an unambiguous match to a single V gene segment. An earlier analysis of some 610 of the donors called V segments functional above 56.7% productive rearrangements and segregating when the between-donor standard deviation exceeded 5%. A statistical classification framework was developed to diagnose cytomegalovirus status using the catalog of TCR beta chain sequences. In a later analysis, TCR nucleotide sequences were compared against IMGT/GENE-DB human TR gene sequences so that V and J genes could be assigned. A later analysis assigned CDR3 sequences and most-parsimonious VDJ recombination scenarios with the TCRdist pipeline. A later analysis defined each TCR beta chain by its CDR3 amino acid sequence plus V-gene family, and excluded reads lacking a unique V-gene family. A later analysis removed 592 highly shared, low-generation-probability nucleotide sequences to deal with suspected cross-contamination and a sequencing artifact. For each public chain, a later analysis derived a clonal expansion index from normalized ranks of inferred template counts within each repertoire. In a later analysis, generation probabilities were computed using a VDJ recombination model fitted to out-of-frame rearrangements, and the results were checked against IGoR. A later analysis scored TCR-TCR, TCR-HLA and TCR-CMV co-occurrence with hypergeometric tests, applying a repertoire-size bias correction to TCR pairs. A later analysis estimated false discovery rates by permuting HLA or CMV assignments 20 times. In a later analysis, co-occurring TCRs were grouped using DBSCAN, with TCRdist sequence similarity added in when clustering inside HLA-allele-positive subsets. For co-occurrence clustering, repertoires with fewer than 30,000 or more than 120,000 public chains were excluded, along with five repertoires with anomalous nucleotide sharing. The table comes from immuneACCESS by way of TCRdb, which keeps in-frame sequences with V and J called. Part of the clones is missing from these tables; in studies checked, under half for an unresolved V gene and the rest for unknown reasons. The V and J calls and clone size come from that table; D and trimming were worked out from the DNA. The sample yields some 70,000 clones; approximately 70% were counted once. In total, the top ten clones hold 14% of the sample.

The CDR3 runs 15 residues from the cysteine to the phenylalanine. The only DNA kept is the CDR3, 45 bases in frame from the first base. The trim is 5 bases for V and 1 base for J, with a gap of 15 bases between the germline ends. Taken from the germline V gene, the CDR1 and CDR2 loops are SGHAT and FQNNGV. In total, fewer than 750 healthy bone marrow donors made up the cohort. At the time of sampling, every cohort member was nominally healthy, though immune exposures that went unrecorded were likely present. The donor tested CMV seropositive and was one of the 289 seropositive cohort members. A peripheral blood sample was collected from each donor, and TCR beta sequencing was performed on peripheral blood mononuclear cells. The Qiagen DNeasy Blood Extraction Kit was used to extract genomic DNA from the blood cell samples.

Recombination linked TRBV11-2 to TRBJ2-7; TRBD1 is perhaps the D gene, given 5 matching bases. Sequencing was done on a sample of PBMCs. This clonotype was sampled from a male donor in good health and CMV-seropositive. The CDR3 has the sequence CASSILFSGSYEQYF. The DNA sequence is given as TGTGCCAGCAGCATACTATTTTCAGGGTCCTACGAGCAGTACTTC. Extended through the reference TRBV11-2 and TRBJ2-7 proteins, this CDR3 yields the full variable domain: EAGVAQSPRYKIIEKRQSVAFWCNPISGHATLYWYQQILGQGPKLLIQFQNNGVVDDSQLPKDRFSAERLKGVDSTLKIQPAKLEDSAVYLCASSILFSGSYEQYFGPGTRLTVT.